Detailed here is one T cell receptor beta chain. From germline, CDR1 is SGHNT and CDR2 YYREEE (reference sequence). The CDR3 runs 16 residues. The junction had 7 bases not matched to a gene; V was cut back by 5 bases and J by 2 bases. These data come from a study of cytomegalovirus exposure and HLA in healthy donors. Study-wide context: The 120 validation repertoires and the 666 first-cohort repertoires shared a platform, a later analysis reported.

Libraries were prepared by immunoSEQ multiplex PCR; TCRdb keeps only in-frame clonotypes and omits some of them. The sample carries about 110,000 clones, 88% recorded once. The TCR originated in a woman aged 18-29 years in good health and CMV-seronegative. The genes are TRBV5-4 and TRBJ2-1; TRBD1 aligns across 10 bases. The sample was PBMCs. The CDR3 region is CASSFSGTGAYNEQFF. The CDR3 DNA reads as TGTGCCAGCAGTTTTTCAGGGACAGGGGCCTACAATGAGCAGTTCTTC.